The 4 T cell receptor beta chains listed next were all sequenced from one sample in a study of T cells in Graves' hyperthyroidism and ophthalmopathy. TCR beta CDR3 sequences were amplified from RNA transcripts. A set of HTBI primers served as the primers for a first-round RT-PCR of the TCR CDR3. TCRdb reprocessed the multiplex PCR reads via MiXCR and lists one record per CDR3 protein. The table lists a few hundred thousand distinct CDR3 sequences, under 60% of them singletons. The sample comprised peripheral blood or thyroid tissue (not recorded which). All receptors derive from a young woman with Graves' hyperthyroidism.

This clonotype was picked up one time. Here the CDR3 DNA reads TGCAGCGTTGTCCTAGCGGGAGGCCACGAGCAGTACTTC. This sequence encodes CSVVLAGGHEQYF. V is TRBV29-1 and J is TRBJ2-7, with 11 positions matching TRBD2. This CDR3 is 13 amino acids long. V trimming: 4 bases; J trimming: 5 bases; junction bases outside the gene matches: 4. The germline V gene encodes CDR1 SQVTM and CDR2 ANQGSEA.

This clonotype has more than one count but fewer than ten. This chain uses TRBV4-1 with TRBJ2-7; 10 bases are shared with TRBD1. The V gene's germline CDR1 is MGHRA and CDR2 YSYEKL. V gave up 1 base and J gave up 2 bases; unmatched junction bases: 2. The CDR3 covers 15 residues. The CDR3 protein is CASSQVDRGAYEQYF. The CDR3 DNA is TGCGCCAGCAGCCAAGTGGACAGGGGGGCCTACGAGCAGTACTTC.

The rearrangement uses TRBV20-1 and TRBJ2-5; 12 positions agree with TRBD2. Germline values: CDR1 DFQATT, CDR2 SNEGSKA (reference sequence). The CDR3 runs to 14 residues. The ends lost 3 bases at V and 4 bases at J; junction bases unmatched: 3. The DNA for the CDR3 is TGCAGTGCTAGCCCTAGCGGGAGGGGAGAGACCCAGTACTTC. Its protein product is CSASPSGRGETQYF.

This clonotype appeared a few times. A clone one base away is much larger, so this may be a read error. The V and J genes are TRBV9 and TRBJ1-2; D might be TRBD1 (6 bases). From germline, CDR1 is SGDLS and CDR2 YYNGEE. The length of the CDR3 is 13 residues. V was trimmed by 4 bases and J by 4 bases, leaving 11 bases between them. The CDR3 reads CASSSGTPYGYTF. The CDR3 DNA follows: TGTGCCAGCAGCTCCGGGACACCCTATGGCTACACCTTC.